This TCR beta chain was obtained from a study of T-cell memory formation after mild COVID-19. Germline values: CDR1 KGHDR, CDR2 SFDVKD. Trimming removed 4 bases at V and 3 bases at J, with 11 bases between. The CDR3 spans 14 residues. MiXCR, run by TCRdb on the 5' RACE reads, gives a single entry per CDR3 protein. The data contain around 250,000 distinct CDR3 sequences, about 16% of them singletons. This rearrangement joins TRBV24-1 to TRBJ1-1; D might be TRBD1 (5 bases). The sample was PBMCs or a T cell subset sorted from them (not recorded which). The receptor's source is an adult woman who had mild COVID-19 (a few samples of this study predate the infection). Cell type and time point are not known. The CDR3 region has the DNA TGTGCCACCAGTGACCCCAGGGTCGACACTGAAGCTTTCTTT. Translation gives CATSDPRVDTEAFF.